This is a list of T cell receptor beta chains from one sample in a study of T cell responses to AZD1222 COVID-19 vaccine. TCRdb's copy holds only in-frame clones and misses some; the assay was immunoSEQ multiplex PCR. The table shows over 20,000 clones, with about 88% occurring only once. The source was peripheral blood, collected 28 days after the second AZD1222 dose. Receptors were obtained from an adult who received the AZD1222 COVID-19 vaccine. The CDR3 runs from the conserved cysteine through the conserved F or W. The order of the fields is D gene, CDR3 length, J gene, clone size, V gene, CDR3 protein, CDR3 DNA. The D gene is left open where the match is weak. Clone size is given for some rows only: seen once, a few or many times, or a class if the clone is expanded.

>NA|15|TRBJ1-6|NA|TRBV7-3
CASSLRAGTNSPLHF
TGTGCCAGCAGCTTAAGAGCAGGGACAAATTCACCCCTCCACTTT
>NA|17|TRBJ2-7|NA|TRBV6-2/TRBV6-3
CASSYSMRNRADNEQYF
TGTGCCAGCAGTTACTCGATGCGTAACAGGGCGGACAACGAGCAGTACTTC
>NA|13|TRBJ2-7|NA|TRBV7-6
CASSPGYLDEQYF
TGTGCCAGCAGCCCAGGGTATTTGGACGAGCAGTACTTC
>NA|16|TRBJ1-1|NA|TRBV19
CASSAPLGLGDTEAFF
TGTGCCAGTAGTGCCCCGCTCGGGCTGGGAGACACTGAAGCTTTCTTT
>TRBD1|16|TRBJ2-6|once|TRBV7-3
CASSAGTVSGANVLTF
TGTGCCAGCAGCGCTGGGACAGTCTCTGGGGCCAACGTCCTGACTTTC
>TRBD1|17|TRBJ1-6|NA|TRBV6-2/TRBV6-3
CASSYYPGTGANSPLHF
TGTGCCAGCAGTTATTACCCCGGGACAGGGGCGAATTCACCCCTCCACTTT
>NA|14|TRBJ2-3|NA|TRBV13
CASSPRDFTDTQYF
TGTGCCAGCAGCCCGCGGGACTTCACAGATACGCAGTATTTT
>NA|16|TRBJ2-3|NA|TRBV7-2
CASSLGTAGAADTQYF
TGTGCCAGCAGCTTAGGGACGGCGGGGGCGGCGGATACGCAGTATTTT
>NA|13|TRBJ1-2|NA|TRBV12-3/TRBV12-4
CASSLRVRYGYTF
TGTGCCAGCAGTCTCCGGGTGCGGTATGGCTACACCTTC
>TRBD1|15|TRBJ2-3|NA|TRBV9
CASSDWDRGTDTQYF
TGTGCCAGCAGCGACTGGGACAGGGGAACAGATACGCAGTATTTT
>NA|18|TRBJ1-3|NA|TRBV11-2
CASSLLIWSSDSGNTIYF
TGTGCCAGCAGCTTACTCATTTGGAGTTCCGACTCTGGAAACACCATATATTTT
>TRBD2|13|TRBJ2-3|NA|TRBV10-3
CAMERGSTDTQYF
TGTGCCATGGAGCGGGGAAGCACAGATACGCAGTATTTT
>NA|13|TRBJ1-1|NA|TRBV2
CASSQGPGLEAFF
TGTGCCAGCAGTCAGGGACCGGGGCTCGAAGCTTTCTTT
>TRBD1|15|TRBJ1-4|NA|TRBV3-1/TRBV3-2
CASSQAGGDRGPGVW
TGTGCCAGCAGCCAAGCGGGAGGGGACAGGGGCCCAGGTGTTTGG
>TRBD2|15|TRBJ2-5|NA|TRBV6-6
CASSYSRGGSETQYF
TGTGCCAGCAGTTACTCGCGGGGGGGCTCTGAGACCCAGTACTTC
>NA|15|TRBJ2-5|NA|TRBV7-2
CASRPTGTPTGAQYF
TGTGCCAGCAGACCAACCGGGACACCGACCGGGGCCCAGTACTTC
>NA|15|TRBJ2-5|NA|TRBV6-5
CASRVTGGRQETQYF
TGTGCCAGCAGAGTTACCGGAGGGAGGCAAGAGACCCAGTACTTC
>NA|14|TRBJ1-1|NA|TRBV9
CASSVHQEGREAFF
TGTGCCAGCAGCGTCCACCAGGAAGGCCGTGAAGCTTTCTTT
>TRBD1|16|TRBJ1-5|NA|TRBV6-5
CASRYSTGISNQPQHF
TGTGCCAGCAGATACTCGACAGGGATTAGCAATCAGCCCCAGCATTTT
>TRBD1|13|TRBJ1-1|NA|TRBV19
CASNDRVHSEAFF
TGTGCCAGTAACGACAGGGTACACTCTGAAGCTTTCTTT